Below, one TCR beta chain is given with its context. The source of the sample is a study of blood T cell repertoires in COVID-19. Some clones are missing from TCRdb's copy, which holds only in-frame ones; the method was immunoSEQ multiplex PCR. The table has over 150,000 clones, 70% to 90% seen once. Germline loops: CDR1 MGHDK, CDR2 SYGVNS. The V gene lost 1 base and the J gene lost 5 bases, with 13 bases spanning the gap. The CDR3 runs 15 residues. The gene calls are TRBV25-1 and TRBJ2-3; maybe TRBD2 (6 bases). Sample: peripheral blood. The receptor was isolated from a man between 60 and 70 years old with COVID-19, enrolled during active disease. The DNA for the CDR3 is TGTGCCAGCAGTGAATTCGGGACTTCCATAGATACGCAGTATTTT. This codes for CASSEFGTSIDTQYF.